A selection of T cell receptor beta chains follows, all from one sample in a study of T cell repertoires in cytomegalovirus infection. TCRdb itself ran the reads through MiXCR, one entry per CDR3 protein. The table lists 150,000 to 200,000 distinct CDR3 sequences, approximately 15% of them singletons. The sample consisted of PBMCs. All receptors derive from a human donor in good health (CMV status not recorded). Some clones in this sample may be carry-over from other donors' samples. Both conserved end residues are trimmed from each CDR3.

V	J	CDR3
TRBV28	TRBJ1-1	ASSSLRGLFGTEAF
TRBV6-6	TRBJ2-6	ASTPEGTGANVLT
TRBV7-8	TRBJ2-7	ASSPKTGAYFYEQY
TRBV7-2	TRBJ1-1	ASTPVPRTEAF
TRBV27	TRBJ1-2	ASSLMPEDSFYGYT
TRBV29-1	TRBJ2-7	SVEGEADSSEQY
TRBV27	TRBJ1-4	GSSWAPDRVDEKLF
TRBV20-1	TRBJ1-2	SARRGPNYGYT
TRBV5-1	TRBJ1-1	ASSSSTGLNTEAF
TRBV7-2	TRBJ2-2	ASYSGSPGELF
TRBV12-3/TRBV12-4	TRBJ1-1	ASSFQGRNTEAF
TRBV24-1	TRBJ2-7	ATTPPGLVYEQY
TRBV5-5	TRBJ2-7	ASSLAKRRGSPYEQY
TRBV7-2	TRBJ2-3	ASSLEASGTLDTQY
TRBV27	TRBJ1-3	ASSSRRGTGAGNTIY
TRBV2	TRBJ1-3	ASSEAPRTPNTIY
TRBV7-2	TRBJ2-2	ASSLTSGRAGELF
TRBV9	TRBJ2-2	ASSAGTTGPGELF
TRBV7-6	TRBJ2-7	ASSLGTSGGYEQY
TRBV12-3/TRBV12-4	TRBJ1-4	ASSRDGGSEKLF
TRBV7-3	TRBJ1-1	ASSLFGQGDGVNTEAF
TRBV5-1	TRBJ1-1	ATKGGLNTEAF
TRBV2	TRBJ1-5	ASSETSSNQPQH
TRBV7-6	TRBJ1-6	ASSNLGSPLH
TRBV5-4	TRBJ2-1	ASSPGTSGNEQF
TRBV10-3	TRBJ2-3	AISESVAGGSTDTQY
TRBV4-1	TRBJ2-6	ASIQDIAGGAGANVLT
TRBV27	TRBJ2-7	ASKASGALSDEQY
TRBV7-2	TRBJ2-1	ASSLAAGASYNEQF
TRBV20-1	TRBJ2-5	SARIPGDHQETQY
TRBV19	TRBJ2-7	ASSITGANGEQY
TRBV7-2	TRBJ1-5	ASSTGNGNQPQH
TRBV5-1	TRBJ2-7	ASGSTGFSEQY
TRBV7-8	TRBJ2-1	ASSLYISYNEQF
TRBV7-2	TRBJ1-6	ASSPDLSGSPLH
TRBV29-1	TRBJ2-7	SAGQAGSYEQY